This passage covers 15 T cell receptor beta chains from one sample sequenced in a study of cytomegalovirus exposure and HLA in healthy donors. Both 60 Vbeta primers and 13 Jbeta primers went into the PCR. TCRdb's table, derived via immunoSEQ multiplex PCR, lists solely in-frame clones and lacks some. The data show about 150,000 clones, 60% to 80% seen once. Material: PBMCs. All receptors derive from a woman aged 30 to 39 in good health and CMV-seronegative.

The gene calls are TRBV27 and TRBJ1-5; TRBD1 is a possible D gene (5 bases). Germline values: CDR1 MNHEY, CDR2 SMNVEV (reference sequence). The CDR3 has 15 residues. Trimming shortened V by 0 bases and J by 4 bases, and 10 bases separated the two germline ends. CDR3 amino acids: CASSLSMGLNQPQHF. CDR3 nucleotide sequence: TGTGCCAGCAGTTTATCGATGGGGCTGAATCAGCCCCAGCATTTT.

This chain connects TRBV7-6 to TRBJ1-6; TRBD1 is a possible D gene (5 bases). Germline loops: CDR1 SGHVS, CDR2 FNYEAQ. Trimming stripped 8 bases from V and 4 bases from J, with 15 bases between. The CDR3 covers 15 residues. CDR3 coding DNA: TGTGCCAGCTCCAACTCCGGGGGGTATAATTCACCCCTCCACTTT. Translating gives CASSNSGGYNSPLHF.

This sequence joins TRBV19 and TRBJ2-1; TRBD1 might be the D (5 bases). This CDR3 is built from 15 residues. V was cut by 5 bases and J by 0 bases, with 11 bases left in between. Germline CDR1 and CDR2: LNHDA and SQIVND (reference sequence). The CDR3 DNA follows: TGTGCCAGTAGTCCTTCAGACAGCTCCTACAATGAGCAGTTCTTC. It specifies CASSPSDSSYNEQFF.

CDR3 sequence: CASSGLTGTYEQYF. The CDR3 DNA is TGTGCCAGCAGTGGACTGACAGGTACATACGAGCAGTACTTC. V usage is TRBV2 and J usage is TRBJ2-7, with a possible D match to TRBD1 (6 bases). CDR3 length: 14 residues. V was shortened by 4 bases and J by 4 bases, with 14 bases between the two germline ends. The germline V gene encodes CDR1 SNHLY and CDR2 FYNNEI.

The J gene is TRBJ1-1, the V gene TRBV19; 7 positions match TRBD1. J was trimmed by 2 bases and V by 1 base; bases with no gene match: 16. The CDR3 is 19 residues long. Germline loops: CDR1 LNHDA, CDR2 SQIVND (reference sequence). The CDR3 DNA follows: TGTGCCAGTAGTATAGGCTTGGCCAGGGGGGTCCGGAGCAACACTGAAGCTTTCTTT. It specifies CASSIGLARGVRSNTEAFF.

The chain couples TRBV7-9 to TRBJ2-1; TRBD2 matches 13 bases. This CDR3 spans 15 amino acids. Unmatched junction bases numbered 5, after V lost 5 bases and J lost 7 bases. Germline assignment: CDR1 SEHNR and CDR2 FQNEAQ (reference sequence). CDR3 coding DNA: TGTGCCAGCAGCCCCGGACTAGCGGGGGTAAATGAGCAGTTCTTC. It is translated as CASSPGLAGVNEQFF.

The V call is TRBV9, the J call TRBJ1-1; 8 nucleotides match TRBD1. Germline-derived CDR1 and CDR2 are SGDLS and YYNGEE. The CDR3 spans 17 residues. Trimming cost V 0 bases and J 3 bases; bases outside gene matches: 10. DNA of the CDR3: TGTGCCAGCAGCGTAGGTTGGGCAGGGGGCCGAGACACTGAAGCTTTCTTT. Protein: CASSVGWAGGRDTEAFF.

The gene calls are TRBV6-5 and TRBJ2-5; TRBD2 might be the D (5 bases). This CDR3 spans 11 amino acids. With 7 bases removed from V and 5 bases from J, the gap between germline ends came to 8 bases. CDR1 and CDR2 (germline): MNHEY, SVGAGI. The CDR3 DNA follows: TGTGCCAGCAATTCGGGGGAGACCCAGTACTTC. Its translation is CASNSGETQYF.

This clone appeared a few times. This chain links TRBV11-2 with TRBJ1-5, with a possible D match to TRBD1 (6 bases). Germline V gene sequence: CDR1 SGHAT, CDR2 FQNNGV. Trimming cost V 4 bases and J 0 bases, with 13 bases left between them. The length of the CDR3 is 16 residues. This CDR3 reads CASSSRTDYSNQPQHF. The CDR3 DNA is TGTGCCAGCAGCTCACGGACAGACTATAGCAATCAGCCCCAGCATTTT.

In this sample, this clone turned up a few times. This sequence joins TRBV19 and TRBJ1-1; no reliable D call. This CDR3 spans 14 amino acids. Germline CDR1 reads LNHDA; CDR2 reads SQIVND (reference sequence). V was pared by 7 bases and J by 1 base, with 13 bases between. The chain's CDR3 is CASIRGTGNTEAFF. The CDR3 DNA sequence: TGTGCCAGTATACGGGGAACGGGGAACACTGAAGCTTTCTTT.

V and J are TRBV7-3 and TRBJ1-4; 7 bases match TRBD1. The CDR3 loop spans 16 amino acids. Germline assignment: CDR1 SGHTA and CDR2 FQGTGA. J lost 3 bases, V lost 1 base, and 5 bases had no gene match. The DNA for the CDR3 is TGTGCCAGCAGCTTAAGCGGCGGGACAGCTAATGAAAAACTGTTTTTT. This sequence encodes CASSLSGGTANEKLFF.

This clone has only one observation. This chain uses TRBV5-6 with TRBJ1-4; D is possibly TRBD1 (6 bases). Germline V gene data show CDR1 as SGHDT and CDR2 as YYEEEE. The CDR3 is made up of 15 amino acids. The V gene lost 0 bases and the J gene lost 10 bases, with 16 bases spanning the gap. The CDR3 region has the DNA TGTGCCAGCAGCTTGGGTCGCAGGGGTAGGGGAAAACTGTTTTTT. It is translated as CASSLGRRGRGKLFF.

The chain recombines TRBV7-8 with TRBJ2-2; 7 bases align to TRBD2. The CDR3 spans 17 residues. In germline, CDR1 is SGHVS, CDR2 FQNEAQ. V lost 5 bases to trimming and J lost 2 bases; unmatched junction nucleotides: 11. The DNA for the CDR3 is TGTGCCAGCAGCCCTTCCAGCGGGGAGCCAAACACCGGGGAGCTGTTTTTT. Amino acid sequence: CASSPSSGEPNTGELFF.

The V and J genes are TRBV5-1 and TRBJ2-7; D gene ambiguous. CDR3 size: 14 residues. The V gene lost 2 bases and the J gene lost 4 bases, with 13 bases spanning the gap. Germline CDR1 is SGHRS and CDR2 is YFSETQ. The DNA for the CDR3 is TGCGCCAGCAGCTTCTCGGTAATCCCTTACGAGCAGTACTTC. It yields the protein CASSFSVIPYEQYF. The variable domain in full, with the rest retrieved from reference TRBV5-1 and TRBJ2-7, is KAGVTQTPRYLIKTRGQQVTLSCSPISGHRSVSWYQQTPGQGLQFLFEYFSETQRNKGNFPGRFSGRQFSNSRSEMNVSTLELGDSALYLCASSFSVIPYEQYFGPGTRLTVT.

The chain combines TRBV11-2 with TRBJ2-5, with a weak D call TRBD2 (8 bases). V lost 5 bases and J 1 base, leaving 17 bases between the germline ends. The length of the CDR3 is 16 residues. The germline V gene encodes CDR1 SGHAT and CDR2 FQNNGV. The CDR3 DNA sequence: TGTGCCAGCAGCGCCGGGGGGGACAGATTCCAAGAGACCCAGTACTTC. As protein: CASSAGGDRFQETQYF.